One and the same sample provided the 28 T cell receptor beta chains below, sequenced in a study of shared clonotypes between healthy human individuals. Only in-frame clones appear in the TCRdb table, and some are missing; sequencing was by immunoSEQ multiplex PCR. The table records millions of clones, just over 90% of them present only once. The specimen was naive CD4+ T cells sorted from blood. Subset reported: CD45RA+ positively selected. The receptors here all came from a man aged 18 to 35 in good health.

This chain links TRBV18 with TRBJ2-2; tentative D call: TRBD2 (6 bases). The CDR3 consists of 15 residues. V shed 0 bases and J shed 6 bases, with 11 bases lying between them. CDR1 KGHSH and CDR2 LQKENI come from the germline V gene. The CDR3 here is CASSPPTGRSGELFF. The CDR3 nucleotides read TGTGCCAGCTCACCACCGACGGGGAGGTCCGGGGAGCTGTTTTTT. Full variable domain (remainder filled in from reference TRBV18 and TRBJ2-2): NAGVMQNPRHLVRRRGQEARLRCSPMKGHSHVYWYRQLPEEGLKFMVYLQKENIIDESGMPKERFSAEFPKEGPSILRIQQVVRGDSAAYFCASSPPTGRSGELFFGEGSRLTVL.

The V and J genes are TRBV2 and TRBJ2-3; D possibly corresponds to TRBD1 (5 bases). CDR1 and CDR2 (germline): SNHLY, FYNNEI. Trimming removed 1 base at V and 2 bases at J, with 10 bases between. The CDR3 is 15 amino acids. The CDR3 spells CASSEEGSYTDTQYF. DNA of the CDR3: TGTGCCAGCAGTGAAGAGGGGTCTTACACAGATACGCAGTATTTT. Full variable domain (rest looked up from reference TRBV2 and TRBJ2-3): EPEVTQTPSHQVTQMGQEVILRCVPISNHLYFYWYRQILGQKVEFLVSFYNNEISEKSEIFDDQFSVERPDGSNFTLKIRSTKLEDSAMYFCASSEEGSYTDTQYFGPGTRLTVL.

The chain joins TRBV7-2 to TRBJ2-5, with D maybe TRBD1 (8 bases). Trimming shortened V by 5 bases and J by 3 bases, and 13 bases separated the two germline ends. The CDR3 runs to 14 residues. Germline V gene lookup returns CDR1 SGHTA and CDR2 FQGNSA. The CDR3 nucleotides are TGTGCCAGCAGCAAACAGGGGGGGGAAGAGACCCAGTACTTC. Encoded protein: CASSKQGGEETQYF.

The chain uses TRBV2 and TRBJ2-5; TRBD1 might be the D (7 bases). The V gene lost 3 bases and the J gene lost 11 bases, with 16 bases spanning the gap. The germline V gene has CDR1 SNHLY and CDR2 FYNNEI. This CDR3 is 13 amino acids long. The DNA of the CDR3 is TGTGCCAGCAGTGAGGGTCAGGGGGGAGAGCAGTACTTC. Its translation is CASSEGQGGEQYF.

This clone was counted once. DNA of the CDR3: TGTGCCAGCAGCTCGGAGGCCAGGGGGAGGAACACTGAAGCTTTCTTT. It codes for CASSSEARGRNTEAFF. The gene calls are TRBV7-9 and TRBJ1-1; 7 bases agree with TRBD1. The CDR3 covers 16 residues. Per germline, CDR1 SEHNR and CDR2 FQNEAQ (reference sequence). The junction had 9 bases not matched to a gene; V was cut back by 4 bases and J by 1 base.

This clone was recorded once. This rearrangement joins TRBV10-3 to TRBJ1-2; 9 bases are shared with TRBD1. The CDR3 has 15 residues. Per germline, CDR1 ENHRY and CDR2 SYGVKD. V shed 0 bases, J shed 4 bases, and the junction held 3 bases outside the gene matches. The CDR3 DNA follows: TGTGCCATCAGTGAGTCTGGGACAGGGACCTATGGCTACACCTTC. Protein sequence: CAISESGTGTYGYTF.

J is TRBJ2-5 and V is TRBV5-4; 11 bases line up with TRBD1. From germline, CDR1 is SGHNT and CDR2 YYREEE (reference sequence). V dropped 9 bases and J dropped 5; count of bases not matched to a gene: 9. The CDR3 sequence is 14 residues long. This chain's CDR3 is CATRTGGEGETQYF. The CDR3 nucleotides are TGTGCCACCCGGACAGGGGGCGAGGGGGAGACCCAGTACTTC.

The V gene is TRBV5-6, the J gene TRBJ2-1; either TRBD1 or TRBD2 may fit D (5 bases each). V was clipped by 3 bases and J by 4 bases, with 17 bases between them. Germline loops: CDR1 SGHDT, CDR2 YYEEEE. This CDR3 contains 16 residues. CDR3 bases: TGTGCCAGCAGCTCCCTCGGGGCCTCCCTGTACAATGAGCAGTTCTTC. It specifies CASSSLGASLYNEQFF.

The chain couples TRBV30 to TRBJ1-2; TRBD1 might be the D (5 bases). CDR1 is GTSNPN, CDR2 SVGIG, per germline (reference sequence). Trimming shortened V by 5 bases and J by 10 bases, and 11 bases separated the two germline ends. CDR3 length: 10 amino acids. CDR3 loop: CAWGTFSYTF. The CDR3 nucleotides read TGTGCCTGGGGGACGTTTTCCTACACCTTC. Full variable domain (missing parts from reference TRBV30 and TRBJ1-2): SQTIHQWPATLVQPVGSPLSLECTVEGTSNPNLYWYRQAAGRGLQLLFYSVGIGQISSEVPQNLSASRPQDRQFILSSKKLLLSDSGFYLCAWGTFSYTFGSGTRLTVV.

Only one count was recorded for this clone. The chain carries TRBV7-8 and TRBJ1-1; D gene unclear. The germline V gene encodes CDR1 SGHVS and CDR2 FQNEAQ. Trimming took 1 base from V and 3 from J, leaving 9 bases between them. The CDR3 contains 14 residues. CDR3 bases: TGTGCCAGCAGCTTAGAGGCAGGAGACACTGAAGCTTTCTTT. Protein product: CASSLEAGDTEAFF. Full variable domain (rest looked up from reference TRBV7-8 and TRBJ1-1): GAGVSQSPRYKVAKRGQDVALRCDPISGHVSLFWYQQALGQGPEFLTYFQNEAQLDKSGLPSDRFFAERPEGSVSTLKIQRTQQEDSAVYLCASSLEAGDTEAFFGQGTRLTVV.

The chain recombines TRBV10-3 with TRBJ1-2; D not certain. Germline CDR1 reads ENHRY; CDR2 reads SYGVKD. The CDR3 spans 13 residues. V gave up 4 bases and J gave up 4 bases, with 10 bases separating them. The CDR3 DNA sequence: TGTGCCATCAGTGTTGAGGGTATCTATGGCTACACCTTC. This translates into CAISVEGIYGYTF.

The sample holds a few counts of this clone. The chain is built from TRBV10-2 and TRBJ2-7; tentatively, D is TRBD2 (6 bases). The CDR3 extends over 14 amino acids. Germline CDR1 reads WSHSY; CDR2 reads SAAADI. The V end lost 3 bases, the J end lost 3 bases, and 12 bases lay between the germline ends. In DNA, the CDR3 is TGCGCCAGCAGTGAATTGGCGGGGAACTACGAGCAGTACTTC. Residues: CASSELAGNYEQYF.

With respect to this clone: A read error may account for a junction end that differs from germline. The rearrangement joins TRBV25-1 to TRBJ1-1; possibly TRBD1 for D (5 bases). Germline CDR1 and CDR2: MGHDK and SYGVNS. The CDR3 covers 11 residues. The CDR3 sequence: CTSTLRGVAFF. DNA of the CDR3: TGTACCAGCACCTTGCGGGGGGTGGCTTTCTTT. Based on the CDR3 plus reference TRBV25-1 and TRBJ1-1, the full variable domain is EADIYQTPRYLVIGTGKKITLECSQTMGHDKMYWYQQDPGMELHLIHYSYGVNSTEKGDLSSESTVSRIRTEHFPLTLESARPSHTSQYLCTSTLRGVAFFGQGTRLTVV.

This chain connects TRBV5-1 to TRBJ2-3; D is uncertain. Deletions cut 4 bases from V and 8 bases from J, with 14 bases between. Germline values: CDR1 SGHRS, CDR2 YFSETQ. There are 13 residues in the CDR3. The CDR3 nucleotides are TGCGCCAGCAGCGTAGAGACTCTCTCTACGCAGTATTTT. The encoded protein is CASSVETLSTQYF.

J is TRBJ1-5 and V is TRBV30; weak D call: TRBD1 (5 bases). This CDR3 has 15 residues. Germline CDR1 reads GTSNPN; CDR2 reads SVGIG (reference sequence). The V gene lost 0 bases and the J gene lost 0 bases, with 9 bases spanning the gap. The CDR3 DNA is TGTGCCTGGAGTGTACTCGGGGCTAGCAATCAGCCCCAGCATTTT. It yields the protein CAWSVLGASNQPQHF.

This clone appeared a single time. The V gene is TRBV30, the J gene TRBJ1-2; no clear D. This CDR3 contains 13 residues. V lost 2 bases and J 1 base, leaving 8 bases between the germline ends. CDR1 is GTSNPN and CDR2 is SVGIG in the germline V gene (reference sequence). The CDR3 region has the DNA TGTGCCTGGAGTCAGGCAGATAACTATGGCTACACCTTC. Protein product: CAWSQADNYGYTF.

The chain combines TRBV27 with TRBJ1-1; 8 bases align to TRBD1. This CDR3 region has 14 residues. Germline V gene data show CDR1 as MNHEY and CDR2 as SMNVEV (reference sequence). J was trimmed by 4 bases and V by 4 bases; bases with no gene match: 5. CDR3: CASSWTGTSTEAFF. In DNA, the CDR3 is TGTGCCAGCAGTTGGACAGGGACCTCCACTGAAGCTTTCTTT.

V gene TRBV7-9 combines with J gene TRBJ1-3, with a weak D call TRBD1 (5 bases). This CDR3 is built from 16 residues. Trimming left V 1 base short and J 0 bases short, with 10 bases between. From germline, CDR1 is SEHNR and CDR2 FQNEAQ (reference sequence). CDR3 sequence reads: CASSLGDGYSGNTIYF. The DNA of the CDR3 is TGTGCCAGCAGCTTAGGGGACGGATACTCTGGAAACACCATATATTTT.

This clone was counted only a few times. The chain has TRBV30 and TRBJ1-5; D gene unclear. The CDR3 runs to 12 residues. Germline loops: CDR1 GTSNPN, CDR2 SVGIG (reference sequence). The ends were cut back, 4 bases at V and 4 bases at J, with 8 bases in the middle. The CDR3 here is CAWTDNNQPQHF. In nucleotides, the CDR3 is TGTGCCTGGACAGACAATAATCAGCCCCAGCATTTT. The full variable domain, with the rest looked up from reference TRBV30 and TRBJ1-5, is SQTIHQWPATLVQPVGSPLSLECTVEGTSNPNLYWYRQAAGRGLQLLFYSVGIGQISSEVPQNLSASRPQDRQFILSSKKLLLSDSGFYLCAWTDNNQPQHFGDGTRLSIL.

This clone was recorded only once. The chain combines TRBV6-6 with TRBJ1-5, with D tentatively TRBD1 (6 bases). Trimming stripped 7 bases from V and 10 bases from J, with 14 bases between. The CDR3 runs to 12 residues. Germline loops: CDR1 MNHNY, CDR2 SVGAGI (reference sequence). The CDR3: CASNEQGPPQHF. DNA for the CDR3: TGTGCCAGCAACGAACAGGGACCCCCCCAGCATTTT.

This chain joins TRBV5-1 and TRBJ1-4; D is ambiguous. CDR3 length: 17 residues. CDR1 is SGHRS and CDR2 is YFSETQ in the germline V gene. Trimming took 1 base from V and 6 from J, leaving 19 bases between them. The CDR3 here is CASSLQSGLWTHEKLFF. The CDR3 DNA reads TGCGCCAGCAGCTTGCAATCCGGATTGTGGACTCATGAAAAACTGTTTTTT.

The chain has TRBV30 and TRBJ2-7, with D perhaps being TRBD1 or TRBD2 (5 bases each). This CDR3 spans 13 amino acids. Looked up from germline, CDR1 is GTSNPN and CDR2 is SVGIG (reference sequence). V lost 5 bases and J 0 bases, leaving 11 bases between the germline ends. This CDR3 reads CAWGSGGSYEQYF. The CDR3 coding sequence is TGTGCCTGGGGTTCTGGGGGCTCCTACGAGCAGTACTTC.

This clone was seen only a few times. The chain couples TRBV18 to TRBJ1-1; D uncertain. Deletions cut 6 bases from V and 3 bases from J, with 11 bases between. Per the germline V gene, CDR1 is KGHSH and CDR2 is LQKENI. CDR3 size: 13 residues. CDR3 nucleotides: TGTGCCAGCTCGCAAATTCTGGACACTGAAGCTTTCTTT. This gives the protein CASSQILDTEAFF. Together with reference TRBV18 and TRBJ1-1, the CDR3 gives the full variable domain: NAGVMQNPRHLVRRRGQEARLRCSPMKGHSHVYWYRQLPEEGLKFMVYLQKENIIDESGMPKERFSAEFPKEGPSILRIQQVVRGDSAAYFCASSQILDTEAFFGQGTRLTVV.

The V call is TRBV29-1, the J call TRBJ2-3; TRBD1 or TRBD2 may be the D gene (5 bases each). From germline, CDR1 is SQVTM and CDR2 ANQGSEA. The CDR3 runs to 15 residues. Trimming pared 1 base from V and 0 bases from J, leaving 11 bases between. This CDR3 is CSVEAGTFSTDTQYF. CDR3 nucleotide sequence: TGCAGCGTTGAAGCAGGGACGTTTAGCACAGATACGCAGTATTTT.

The chain employs TRBV2 and TRBJ2-2; 9 bases are shared with TRBD2. V gave up 4 bases and J gave up 8 bases; unmatched junction bases: 8. Looked up from germline, CDR1 is SNHLY and CDR2 is FYNNEI. The CDR3 totals 15 residues. The CDR3 DNA is TGTGCCAGCAGTGGAACCGGGACTAGCCCAGGGGAGCTGTTTTTT. This codes for CASSGTGTSPGELFF.

The chain carries TRBV28 and TRBJ1-2, with TRBD1 matching 9 bases. CDR1 is MDHEN and CDR2 is SYDVKM in the germline V gene. Trimming took 5 bases from V and 4 from J; bases not matched to a gene: 29. CDR3 size: 22 residues. The CDR3 DNA is TGTGCCAGCAGTCTCAAGACCGGGACAGGGTCCGAACCCGCGAAATCATTCTATGGCTACACCTTC. It specifies CASSLKTGTGSEPAKSFYGYTF.

This sequence joins TRBV12-5 and TRBJ2-3; 7 nucleotides line up with TRBD2. V lost 4 bases, J lost 0 bases, and 1 base stayed unmatched. The CDR3 contains 14 residues. Germline CDR1 and CDR2: LGHNT and FRNRAP. The CDR3 protein is CASGSSGSTDTQYF. CDR3 bases: TGTGCTAGTGGTTCTAGCGGTAGCACAGATACGCAGTATTTT.

The J gene is TRBJ2-1, the V gene TRBV7-9; D call uncertain. Germline CDR1 reads SEHNR; CDR2 reads FQNEAQ (reference sequence). V lost 5 bases, J lost 8 bases, and 13 bases lay in between. The CDR3 runs to 13 residues. CDR3 amino acids: CASSGNYQHEQFF. In nucleotides, the CDR3 is TGTGCCAGCAGCGGGAACTACCAGCATGAGCAGTTCTTC.